The entry below gives a single T cell receptor (beta chain) sequence along with its context. This sample is drawn from a study of blood T cell repertoires in COVID-19. Study-level background: Collection of acute and convalescent COVID-19 samples took place in the United States, Italy and Spain.

Germline V CDR1 and CDR2: SGHAT, FQNNGV. The V gene lost 5 bases and the J gene lost 0 bases, with 20 bases spanning the gap. The CDR3 contains 19 residues. Participants were aged about 18 to 100 years from about two dozen US areas. Each participant's cohort was designated according to participant-reported clinical history. Within the 2 weeks before study entry, each person in the exposed group met a COVID-19 case. TCRdb's copy holds only in-frame clones and misses some; the assay was immunoSEQ multiplex PCR. The data contain 250,000 or so clones, 80% to 90% of them singletons. The chain links TRBV11-2 to TRBJ1-6; perhaps TRBD1 as D (6 bases). This TCR was recovered from a woman aged 40 to 49 who had been exposed to COVID-19. The sample was PBMCs or T cells enriched from blood (not recorded which). Written as DNA, the CDR3 is TGTGCCAGCAGCCTAGGCAATCTAAGGGGGAGCTCCTATAATTCACCCCTCCACTTT. This encodes CASSLGNLRGSSYNSPLHF.